This entry lists 10 T cell receptor beta chains sequenced from one sample in a study of blood T cell repertoires in COVID-19. Generated by immunoSEQ multiplex PCR, the TCRdb table keeps only in-frame clones and is missing some. The data contain about 99,000 clones, roughly 82% of them singletons. Source material: peripheral blood. Receptor source: a man between 60 and 75 years old with acute or convalescent COVID-19.

The chain uses TRBV19 and TRBJ1-2, with D unclear. There are 15 residues in the CDR3. CDR1 and CDR2 (germline): LNHDA, SQIVND (reference sequence). Trimming removed 6 bases at V and 0 bases at J, with 14 bases between. CDR3 DNA: TGTGCCAGTAGCCTGACCCCGCGGACTAACTATGGCTACACCTTC. Translation gives CASSLTPRTNYGYTF.

V gene TRBV5-1 combines with J gene TRBJ2-3; D is possibly TRBD2 (6 bases). Germline V CDR1 and CDR2: SGHRS, YFSETQ. V was cut by 5 bases and J by 1 base, with 11 bases left in between. The CDR3 loop spans 14 amino acids. For the CDR3, the DNA is TGCGCCAGCAGTGTCGGGAGTGGCACAGATACGCAGTATTTT. It encodes CASSVGSGTDTQYF.

The chain joins TRBV6-1 to TRBJ2-7, with D possibly matching TRBD1 (6 bases). The germline V gene encodes CDR1 MNHNS and CDR2 SASEGT. This CDR3 is 15 amino acids long. V was clipped by 3 bases and J by 1 base, with 13 bases between them. CDR3 amino acids: CASSDPGTHSYEQYV. DNA of the CDR3: TGTGCCAGCAGTGATCCCGGGACACATTCCTACGAGCAGTACGTC.

This rearrangement joins TRBV7-2 to TRBJ2-1; 7 nucleotides align to TRBD2. Germline CDR1 SGHTA, CDR2 FQGNSA. The CDR3 runs to 14 residues. J gave up 13 bases and V 5 bases, and 14 bases lay outside the gene matches. CDR3 loop: CASSEDSISGEQFF. In DNA, the CDR3 is TGTGCCAGCAGCGAGGACTCGATAAGCGGGGAACAGTTCTTC.

V is TRBV5-1 and J is TRBJ2-5, with 11 bases fitting TRBD2. CDR3 length equals 14 residues. The V and J ends lost 4 bases and 3 bases, in that order; junction bases with no gene match: 2. Per germline, CDR1 SGHRS and CDR2 YFSETQ. The DNA for the CDR3 is TGCGCCAGCAGCGTACTAGCGGGAGAAGAGACCCAGTACTTC. Its protein is CASSVLAGEETQYF. Combining the CDR3 with reference TRBV5-1 and TRBJ2-5 gives the whole variable domain KAGVTQTPRYLIKTRGQQVTLSCSPISGHRSVSWYQQTPGQGLQFLFEYFSETQRNKGNFPGRFSGRQFSNSRSEMNVSTLELGDSALYLCASSVLAGEETQYFGPGTRLLVL.

The rearrangement links TRBV3-1 (or the pseudogene TRBV3-2) to TRBJ2-7, with 15 bases lining up with TRBD2. Germline V gives CDR1 LGHDT, CDR2 YNNKEL (reference sequence). V shed 2 bases and J 5 bases; nucleotides not matched to a gene: 7. This CDR3 comprises 17 residues. DNA of the CDR3: TGTGCCAGCAGCCAACCCGGGACTAGCGGGAGGAGGAACGAGCAGTACTTC. It specifies CASSQPGTSGRRNEQYF.

The chain employs TRBV11-2 and TRBJ1-1; D unresolved. CDR3 length: 14 amino acids. Germline V lookup: CDR1 SGHAT, CDR2 FQNNGV. Trimming removed 5 bases at V and 8 bases at J, with 18 bases between. The CDR3 DNA reads as TGTGCCAGCAGCGGCATAAGGACCGAGGGAGAAGCTTTCTTT. This sequence encodes CASSGIRTEGEAFF.

The chain recombines TRBV13 with TRBJ2-1; TRBD2 matches 10 bases. The germline V gene encodes CDR1 PRHDT and CDR2 FYEKMQ (reference sequence). Unmatched junction bases numbered 5, after V lost 5 bases and J lost 4 bases. The CDR3 spans 15 residues. In nucleotides, the CDR3 is TGTGCCAGCAGCCCTCTAGCGGGAGTATACAATGAGCAGTTCTTC. This gives the protein CASSPLAGVYNEQFF.

This clone was seen only once. The V call is TRBV5-4, the J call TRBJ2-5; 8 bases match TRBD1. CDR3 length equals 14 residues. CDR1 SGHNT and CDR2 YYREEE come from the germline V gene (reference sequence). V was clipped by 3 bases and J by 5 bases; unmatched bases: 6. This chain's CDR3 is CASSWDRFGETQYF. CDR3 DNA: TGTGCCAGCAGCTGGGACAGGTTCGGGGAGACCCAGTACTTC.

This chain uses TRBV19 with TRBJ1-1; the D gene is possibly TRBD1 (5 bases). This CDR3 contains 17 residues. V dropped 2 bases and J dropped 5 bases, with 21 bases sitting between them. CDR1 LNHDA and CDR2 SQIVND come from the germline V gene (reference sequence). CDR3 amino acids: CASSIRGGRGADTEAFF. DNA of the CDR3: TGTGCCAGTAGTATACGGGGCGGGAGAGGGGCGGATACTGAAGCTTTCTTT. Together with reference TRBV19 and TRBJ1-1, the CDR3 gives the full variable domain: DGGITQSPKYLFRKEGQNVTLSCEQNLNHDAMYWYRQDPGQGLRLIYYSQIVNDFQKGDIAEGYSVSREKKESFPLTVTSAQKNPTAFYLCASSIRGGRGADTEAFFGQGTRLTVV.